A single sample gave rise to the 27 T cell receptor beta chains below, sequenced in a study of shared clonotypes between healthy human individuals (dated by TCRdb to the early 2020s). Libraries were prepared through the immunoSEQ multiplex PCR assay. Imported from immuneACCESS, the table was reduced by TCRdb to in-frame sequences with V and J called. These copies leave out some clones; in studies compared against another copy, an unresolved V gene accounts for under half, and the cause of the remainder is not known. This sample holds about 2 million clones; roughly 95% were observed only once. 0.1% to 0.15% of the sample is in the top ten clones. The sample consisted of naive CD4+ T cells sorted from blood. Explained via the paper, the cell subset or site label denotes: CD45RA+ positively selected. The receptor set was obtained from a man aged 18 to 30 in good health.

The chain employs TRBV10-3 and TRBJ2-7, with TRBD2 matching 10 bases. The CDR3 sequence is 14 residues long. Germline lookup yields CDR1 ENHRY and CDR2 SYGVKD. V gave up 6 bases and J gave up 0 bases; unmatched junction bases: 2. The CDR3 DNA sequence: TGTGCCATCAGCGGGACTAGCGCCTCCTACGAGCAGTACTTC. This encodes CAISGTSASYEQYF.

The V call is TRBV7-2, the J call TRBJ2-2; possibly TRBD1 or TRBD2 for D (6 bases each). The CDR3 runs to 15 residues. Per germline, CDR1 SGHTA and CDR2 FQGNSA. V was clipped by 5 bases and J by 6 bases, with 16 bases between them. The chain's CDR3 is CASSLTRGRSGELFF. DNA of the CDR3: TGTGCCAGCAGCCTCACTCGGGGGCGCTCCGGGGAGCTGTTTTTT.

The chain carries TRBV5-1 and TRBJ2-1; the match to TRBD2 covers 7 bases. CDR3 length: 14 residues. The germline CDR1 and CDR2 sequences are SGHRS and YFSETQ. V gave up 3 bases and J gave up 3 bases; unmatched junction bases: 3. CDR3 DNA sequence: TGCGCCAGCAGCTATGGGGGGGACTACAATGAGCAGTTCTTC. Residues: CASSYGGDYNEQFF. The entire variable domain, with the rest obtained from reference TRBV5-1 and TRBJ2-1, is as follows: KAGVTQTPRYLIKTRGQQVTLSCSPISGHRSVSWYQQTPGQGLQFLFEYFSETQRNKGNFPGRFSGRQFSNSRSEMNVSTLELGDSALYLCASSYGGDYNEQFFGPGTRLTVL.

This chain connects TRBV19 to TRBJ1-1; 10 bases line up with TRBD1. Germline V gene data show CDR1 as LNHDA and CDR2 as SQIVND (reference sequence). The junction had 14 bases not matched to a gene; V was cut back by 6 bases and J by 7 bases. There are 16 residues in the CDR3. CDR3: CASRGFGQGVIIEAFF. In DNA form, the CDR3 reads TGTGCCAGTAGGGGATTCGGACAGGGGGTAATCATTGAAGCTTTCTTT.

The J gene is TRBJ2-7, the V gene TRBV7-2; 8 nucleotides agree with TRBD1. The germline V gene encodes CDR1 SGHTA and CDR2 FQGNSA. The CDR3 spans 14 residues. V lost 5 bases, J lost 4 bases, and 7 bases stayed unmatched. DNA for the CDR3: TGTGCCAGCAGCCCGCGGACAGGGATATACGAGCAGTACTTC. It codes for CASSPRTGIYEQYF. The complete variable domain, with remaining parts taken from reference TRBV7-2 and TRBJ2-7, reads GAGVSQSPSNKVTEKGKDVELRCDPISGHTALYWYRQSLGQGLEFLIYFQGNSAPDKSGLPSDRFSAERTGGSVSTLTIQRTQQEDSAVYLCASSPRTGIYEQYFGPGTRLTVT.

The chain links TRBV19 to TRBJ1-5, with 7 bases fitting TRBD1. After removal of 1 base from V and 5 bases from J, the junction contained 5 bases not matched to a gene. This CDR3 contains 15 residues. Germline CDR1 and CDR2: LNHDA and SQIVND (reference sequence). The CDR3 sequence is CASSIGQGSYQPQHF. The CDR3 DNA reads as TGTGCCAGTAGTATAGGACAGGGTTCCTATCAGCCCCAGCATTTT.

V is TRBV6-4 and J is TRBJ2-7; D possibly corresponds to TRBD2 (5 bases). Germline V gives CDR1 MRHNA, CDR2 SNTAGT. The V end was cut by 4 bases, the J end by 4 bases, with 11 bases between. This CDR3 spans 13 amino acids. DNA for the CDR3: TGTGCCAGCAGTGCCTCGCCGGGGTACGAGCAGTACTTC. Residues: CASSASPGYEQYF.

The chain combines TRBV7-2 with TRBJ2-3, with D perhaps matching TRBD2 (7 bases). CDR1 is SGHTA and CDR2 is FQGNSA in the germline V gene. V was trimmed by 6 bases and J by 1 base, leaving 17 bases between them. This CDR3 is 16 amino acids long. DNA for the CDR3: TGTGCCAGCAGTAAACCGGGGGGCCCCGGCACAGATACGCAGTATTTT. Protein product: CASSKPGGPGTDTQYF.

The chain employs TRBV9 and TRBJ1-3; 8 bases agree with TRBD1. CDR1 is SGDLS, CDR2 YYNGEE, per germline. After removal of 3 bases from V and 4 bases from J, the junction contained 6 bases not matched to a gene. The CDR3 loop spans 15 amino acids. CDR3 nucleotide sequence: TGTGCCAGCAGCGCGAGCCAGGGGGCAGGAAACACCATATATTTT. Its protein is CASSASQGAGNTIYF.

The chain combines TRBV6-5 with TRBJ2-3, with D perhaps matching TRBD1 or TRBD2 (5 bases each). V was shortened by 6 bases and J by 3 bases, with 13 bases between the two germline ends. The CDR3 is 14 residues long. CDR1 is MNHEY, CDR2 SVGAGI, per germline. CDR3 amino acids: CASRISWGTDTQYF. The CDR3 region has the DNA TGTGCCAGCAGGATTAGCTGGGGGACAGATACGCAGTATTTT.

This clone appeared once. The rearrangement links TRBV2 to TRBJ2-2; 13 nucleotides match TRBD2. The J segment lost 6 bases and the V segment lost 2 bases, leaving 0 bases of the junction unmatched. The CDR3 has 15 amino acids. Germline assignment: CDR1 SNHLY and CDR2 FYNNEI. The CDR3 reads CASSETSGRAGELFF. Written as DNA, the CDR3 is TGTGCCAGCAGTGAAACTAGCGGGAGGGCCGGGGAGCTGTTTTTT.

The chain uses TRBV2 and TRBJ2-7; D call uncertain. The germline V gene encodes CDR1 SNHLY and CDR2 FYNNEI. V was cut by 1 base and J by 12 bases, with 7 bases left in between. This CDR3 spans 10 amino acids. The CDR3 spells CASSEGVTYF. CDR3 DNA sequence: TGTGCCAGCAGTGAAGGGGTGACGTACTTC.

The genes are TRBV2 and TRBJ2-7; 8 nucleotides line up with TRBD1. Trimming cost V 7 bases and J 5 bases; bases outside gene matches: 10. CDR1 is SNHLY, CDR2 FYNNEI, per germline. This CDR3 contains 14 residues. The CDR3 here is CASTLTGAFDEQYF. The DNA of the CDR3 is TGTGCCAGCACTTTGACAGGGGCATTCGACGAGCAGTACTTC.

The chain is built from TRBV27 and TRBJ2-3, with 15 bases matching TRBD2. The germline gives CDR1 MNHEY, CDR2 SMNVEV (reference sequence). This CDR3 spans 18 amino acids. Trimming cost V 4 bases and J 0 bases; bases outside gene matches: 5. The CDR3 DNA reads as TGTGCCAGCAGTTGGACTAGCGGGAGGGAAATTAGCACAGATACGCAGTATTTT. Translated, it gives CASSWTSGREISTDTQYF.

The J gene is TRBJ2-7, the V gene TRBV27; tentative D call: TRBD2 (6 bases). CDR1 MNHEY and CDR2 SMNVEV come from the germline V gene (reference sequence). V was shortened by 5 bases and J by 5 bases, with 22 bases between the two germline ends. The CDR3 runs to 16 residues. The CDR3 is CASSPTLSGVGDEQYF. The CDR3, as DNA: TGTGCCAGCAGTCCGACTCTTAGCGGAGTGGGTGACGAGCAGTACTTC.

On this clone: One base away lies a much larger clone, so this may be a sequencing read error. The sample holds other DNA sequences that translate to the same CDR3. The chain links TRBV28 to TRBJ1-5, with 10 bases identical to TRBD1. CDR1 MDHEN and CDR2 SYDVKM come from the germline V gene. The CDR3 length is 15 residues. This CDR3 is CASRFRDRGNQPQHF. The CDR3 DNA is TGTGCCAGCAGATTCCGGGACAGGGGAAATCAGCCCCAGCATTTC.

CDR3 in DNA: TGTGCCAGCAGTGAAGCGCGATCGGGGGTAATTACCGGGGAGCTGTTTTTT. It specifies CASSEARSGVITGELFF. The chain joins TRBV6-1 to TRBJ2-2; a possible D gene is TRBD2 (6 bases). The CDR3 contains 17 residues. V was shortened by 0 bases and J by 5 bases, with 16 bases between the two germline ends. The V gene's germline CDR1 is MNHNS and CDR2 SASEGT.

The gene calls are TRBV27 and TRBJ2-2, with 7 bases matching TRBD1. V dropped 6 bases and J dropped 0; count of bases not matched to a gene: 16. Germline CDR1 reads MNHEY; CDR2 reads SMNVEV (reference sequence). This CDR3 contains 19 residues. Here the CDR3 DNA reads TGTGCCAGCAGCCCACCCGGGACAGCGGAGGCCCCGAACACCGGGGAGCTGTTTTTT. Protein product: CASSPPGTAEAPNTGELFF.

This chain joins TRBV7-9 and TRBJ2-3; D gene unclear. Trimming pared 3 bases from V and 6 bases from J, leaving 10 bases between. CDR1 is SEHNR and CDR2 is FQNEAQ in the germline V gene (reference sequence). The CDR3 consists of 13 residues. For the CDR3, the DNA is TGTGCCAGCAGCTTCTCAGTTGGGGATACGCAGTATTTT. The encoded protein is CASSFSVGDTQYF.

V is TRBV11-2 and J is TRBJ1-3; D is undetermined. V lost 5 bases to trimming and J lost 2 bases, with 10 bases between them. The V gene's germline CDR1 is SGHAT and CDR2 FQNNGV. The CDR3 contains 14 residues. The chain's CDR3 is CASSPQVTGNTIYF. The CDR3 coding sequence is TGTGCCAGCAGCCCCCAGGTCACTGGAAACACCATATATTTT.

V and J are TRBV15 and TRBJ2-7; 12 bases are a match to TRBD1. The V and J ends lost 7 bases and 6 bases, in that order; junction bases with no gene match: 7. Germline loops: CDR1 LNHNV, CDR2 YYDKDF (reference sequence). The CDR3 totals 14 residues. CDR3 DNA: TGTGCCACCACCCCGGGACAGGGGGCTATCGAGCAGTACTTC. Protein: CATTPGQGAIEQYF. The whole variable domain, remainder taken from reference TRBV15 and TRBJ2-7, is DAMVIQNPRYQVTQFGKPVTLSCSQTLNHNVMYWYQQKSSQAPKLLFHYYDKDFNNEADTPDNFQSRRPNTSFCFLDIRSPGLGDTAMYLCATTPGQGAIEQYFGPGTRLTVT.

This clone was seen a single time. This chain links TRBV28 with TRBJ1-4; no reliable D call. V was trimmed by 8 bases and J by 0 bases, leaving 10 bases between them. Per germline, CDR1 MDHEN and CDR2 SYDVKM. The CDR3 spans 14 residues. CDR3 residues: CASFGRTTNEKLFF. As DNA, the CDR3 is TGTGCCAGCTTTGGACGAACAACTAATGAAAAACTGTTTTTT.

J is TRBJ2-7 and V is TRBV25-1, with 9 bases aligning to TRBD1. The CDR3 has 14 residues. Germline lookup yields CDR1 MGHDK and CDR2 SYGVNS. The trim removed 6 bases at V and 6 bases at J, leaving 9 bases unmatched. As DNA, the CDR3 is TGTGCCAGCAGCAAGACAGGGGGACTGGGCGAGCAGTACTTC. This gives the protein CASSKTGGLGEQYF.

This chain joins TRBV5-1 and TRBJ1-1; D gene unclear. The CDR3 totals 14 residues. Germline CDR1 SGHRS, CDR2 YFSETQ. Trimming shortened V by 0 bases and J by 2 bases, and 8 bases separated the two germline ends. CDR3 nucleotide sequence: TGCGCCAGCAGCTTGGATCTAAGAAACACTGAAGCTTTCTTT. This codes for CASSLDLRNTEAFF.

The genes are TRBV6-5 and TRBJ1-2; 10 nucleotides match TRBD1. After removal of 6 bases from V and 6 bases from J, the junction contained 7 bases not matched to a gene. From germline, CDR1 is MNHEY and CDR2 SVGAGI. This CDR3 contains 14 residues. CDR3: CASSRTGGRDGYTF. The DNA for the CDR3 is TGTGCCAGCAGCCGGACAGGGGGAAGGGATGGCTACACCTTC.

Written as DNA, the CDR3 is TGTGCCTGGAGTGTTACCAGGACTTCCCCCATGAACACTGAAGCTTTCTTT. It is translated as CAWSVTRTSPMNTEAFF. The genes are TRBV30 and TRBJ1-1; D gene unclear. CDR3 size: 17 residues. V was trimmed by 0 bases and J by 0 bases, leaving 17 bases between them. Germline lookup yields CDR1 GTSNPN and CDR2 SVGIG (reference sequence).

The chain joins TRBV7-3 to TRBJ1-5; 7 nucleotides align to TRBD1. The CDR3 loop spans 15 amino acids. V lost 5 bases and J lost 0; bases outside the gene matches: 4. Looked up from germline, CDR1 is SGHTA and CDR2 is FQGTGA. DNA for the CDR3: TGTGCCAGCAGCCCAGGGGGTTTTAGCAATCAGCCCCAGCATTTT. It is translated as CASSPGGFSNQPQHF.